The rows below give T cell receptor beta chains drawn from one sample of a study of T cell clones after liver transplantation. The assay was immunoSEQ multiplex PCR, and TCRdb's table has in-frame clones only and misses some. This table has roughly 73,000 clones, approximately 80% appearing once. The specimen comprised CD4+ T cells from blood, sampled before liver transplant. These receptors all come from a human donor who received a liver transplant. CDR3s include the opening cysteine and the closing phenylalanine or tryptophan. Fields, in order: clone size, V gene, D gene, J gene, CDR3 protein, CDR3 DNA. A D gene is named only where the DNA matches it firmly. Some rows have no size entry. The others give once, few or many, or a class for an expanded clone.

>once|TRBV28|.|TRBJ1-5
CASSPTGSPQHF
TGTGCCAGCAGTCCCACCGGGTCGCCCCAGCATTTT
>.|TRBV28|TRBD1|TRBJ1-4
CAGQQGGATNEKLFF
TGTGCCGGACAACAGGGGGGAGCAACTAATGAAAAACTGTTTTTT
>.|TRBV2|.|TRBJ1-5
CASRADNNQPQHF
TGTGCCAGCAGGGCTGACAACAATCAGCCCCAGCATTTT
>.|TRBV6-6|TRBD1|TRBJ2-7
CASSSSGQLYEQYF
TGTGCCAGCAGTTCCTCGGGACAGCTATACGAGCAGTACTTC
>once|TRBV5-1|.|TRBJ1-4
CASRLRGDNEKLFF
TGCGCCAGCAGACTACGAGGGGATAATGAAAAACTGTTTTTT
>once|TRBV6-1|TRBD2|TRBJ2-1
CASSGKGLAGGGEQFF
TGTGCCAGCAGTGGAAAGGGACTAGCGGGAGGGGGTGAGCAGTTCTTC
>.|TRBV5-1|TRBD2|TRBJ2-7
CASSWRGLAGGGEQYF
TGCGCCAGCAGCTGGAGGGGACTAGCGGGAGGGGGCGAGCAGTACTTC
>once|TRBV18|.|TRBJ2-1
CASSSRDGLNEQFF
TGTGCCAGCTCATCCCGGGACGGACTCAATGAGCAGTTCTTC
>.|TRBV6-6|.|TRBJ1-1
CASSPNPRTLGAFF
TGTGCCAGCAGTCCAAACCCTCGGACCTTGGGAGCTTTCTTT
>.|TRBV5-1|TRBD1|TRBJ2-7
CASSWGTEVYEQYF
TGCGCCAGCAGCTGGGGGACAGAGGTCTACGAGCAGTACTTC
>.|TRBV4-3|.|TRBJ2-3
CASSQDGHTDTQYF
TGCGCCAGCAGCCAAGACGGGCACACAGATACGCAGTATTTT
>.|TRBV7-2|.|TRBJ2-3
CASSRAAVTDTQYF
TGTGCCAGCAGTCGAGCTGCTGTCACAGATACGCAGTATTTT
>.|TRBV28|.|TRBJ2-3
CASRSSLGAEDTQYF
TGTGCCAGCAGATCCAGTTTGGGGGCCGAGGATACGCAGTATTTT
>once|TRBV4-2|.|TRBJ2-5
CASSPRAAYGETQYF
TGTGCCAGCAGCCCCCGGGCAGCTTATGGGGAGACCCAGTACTTC
>.|TRBV19|.|TRBJ1-5
CASRRGASNQPQHF
TGTGCCAGTCGTCGGGGGGCTAGCAATCAGCCCCAGCATTTT
>.|TRBV5-1|TRBD1|TRBJ1-1
CASSWDSDTEAFF
TGCGCCAGCAGCTGGGACAGCGACACTGAAGCTTTCTTT
>.|TRBV5-1|TRBD1|TRBJ2-1
CASSLQGDNEQFF
TGCGCCAGCAGCTTACAGGGGGACAATGAGCAGTTCTTC
>.|TRBV19|.|TRBJ1-4
CASSYRGEKLFF
TGTGCCAGTAGCTATCGGGGGGAGAAACTGTTTTTT
>.|TRBV30|.|TRBJ1-3
CAWLRGGISGNTIYF
TGTGCCTGGCTACGGGGGGGGATCTCTGGAAACACCATATATTTT
>once|TRBV28|TRBD2|TRBJ2-3
CASSLSSGMADTQYF
TGTGCCAGCAGTTTGTCTAGCGGGATGGCAGATACGCAGTATTTT
>.|TRBV7-3|TRBD2|TRBJ2-3
CASSFLGGKSDTQYF
TGTGCCAGCAGCTTCCTGGGGGGGAAATCAGATACGCAGTATTTT
>.|TRBV7-6|TRBD2|TRBJ2-2
CASSFLAGVNTGELFF
TGTGCCAGCAGCTTCTTAGCGGGAGTTAACACCGGGGAGCTGTTTTTT
>.|TRBV5-4|.|TRBJ1-2
CASSRAGEGYTF
TGTGCCAGCAGTCGCGCCGGAGAAGGCTACACCTTC
>medium-sized|TRBV10-3|TRBD2|TRBJ2-1
CAISGQTSGRGTHNEQFF
TGTGCCATCAGTGGACAGACTAGCGGGAGGGGCACACACAATGAGCAGTTCTTC
>.|TRBV5-1|TRBD2|TRBJ2-3
CASSAGLGEDTQYF
TGCGCCAGCAGCGCAGGACTAGGGGAGGATACGCAGTATTTT
>.|TRBV6-1|.|TRBJ2-7
CASSEYYRTYEQYF
TGTGCCAGCAGTGAGTACTACAGGACCTACGAGCAGTACTTC
>.|TRBV25-1|.|TRBJ1-1
CASSELSYEGTEAFF
TGTGCCAGCAGTGAATTATCTTACGAGGGCACTGAAGCTTTCTTT
>once|TRBV7-9|TRBD1|TRBJ1-4
CASSFGTGGLQANEKLFF
TGTGCCAGCAGCTTTGGGACAGGGGGGCTTCAGGCTAATGAAAAACTGTTTTTT
>.|TRBV19|TRBD1|TRBJ1-2
CASRRKGQGYGYTF
TGTGCCAGTAGGAGAAAGGGACAGGGGTACGGCTACACCTTC
>.|TRBV4-3|TRBD1|TRBJ2-5
CASSRDRGETQYF
TGCGCCAGCAGCCGGGACAGGGGGGAGACCCAGTACTTC
>.|TRBV28|.|TRBJ1-5
CASSLNAGFDQPQHF
TGTGCCAGCAGTTTAAATGCCGGATTCGATCAGCCCCAGCATTTT
>few|TRBV29-1|TRBD1|TRBJ2-5
CSVEGGQGWQETQYF
TGCAGCGTTGAAGGGGGACAGGGATGGCAAGAGACCCAGTACTTC
>.|TRBV10-2|.|TRBJ1-1
CASTQTQGYTEAFF
TGCGCCAGCACCCAGACACAGGGCTACACTGAAGCTTTCTTT
>.|TRBV5-4|TRBD2|TRBJ2-3
CASSFSAGGNTQYF
TGTGCCAGCAGCTTTTCAGCGGGAGGGAATACGCAGTATTTT
>.|TRBV7-2|.|TRBJ2-7
CASSFSSYEQYF
TGTGCCAGCAGCTTTTCCTCCTACGAGCAGTACTTC
>.|TRBV11-2|TRBD2|TRBJ2-7
CASSSGLVEQYF
TGTGCCAGCAGCTCGGGACTAGTCGAGCAGTACTTC
>few|TRBV28|TRBD2|TRBJ2-7
CASSPQLAGTYEQYF
TGTGCCAGCAGTCCACAGCTAGCGGGGACCTACGAGCAGTACTTC
>few|TRBV7-2|.|TRBJ1-1
CASSTHRETEAFF
TGTGCCAGCAGCACCCACAGGGAAACTGAAGCTTTCTTT
>.|TRBV7-2|TRBD2|TRBJ2-7
CASSPRLAGGTYEQYF
TGTGCCAGCAGCCCCCGCCTAGCGGGAGGCACCTACGAGCAGTACTTC
>few|TRBV4-1|.|TRBJ1-2
CASSQTGQGYTF
TGCGCCAGCAGCCAAACAGGGCAAGGCTACACCTTC
>once|TRBV28|.|TRBJ1-2
CASSPSNRVGYGYTF
TGTGCCAGCAGTCCCTCGAACAGGGTTGGCTATGGCTACACCTTC
>once|TRBV29-1|TRBD2|TRBJ2-5
CSVEGRTSERVKTQYF
TGCAGCGTTGAGGGCCGGACTAGCGAGAGAGTGAAGACCCAGTACTTC
>.|TRBV4-1|.|TRBJ2-3
CASSPRSYRPTDTQYF
TGCGCCAGCAGCCCCAGATCATACAGACCGACAGATACGCAGTATTTT
>.|TRBV27|TRBD1|TRBJ1-4
CASSFAQGRGNEKLFF
TGTGCCAGCAGTTTCGCACAGGGGCGGGGTAATGAAAAACTGTTTTTT
>.|TRBV18|TRBD1|TRBJ1-1
CASSPADRSFMNTEAFF
TGTGCCAGCTCACCCGCGGACAGGTCCTTCATGAACACTGAAGCTTTCTTT
>.|TRBV4-1|.|TRBJ2-7
CASSQDRGRPKYF
TGCGCCAGCAGCCAAGATAGGGGCCGGCCGAAGTACTTC
>.|TRBV6-1|TRBD1|TRBJ2-1
CASSLDRSPYNEQFF
TGTGCCAGCAGTCTGGACAGGAGCCCCTACAATGAGCAGTTCTTC
>.|TRBV7-7|.|TRBJ2-3
CASSSEGNTQYF
TGTGCCAGCAGCTCGGAAGGAAATACGCAGTATTTT
>once|TRBV2|.|TRBJ2-2
CASSPSPHVHTGELFF
TGTGCCAGCAGTCCCTCTCCACATGTACACACCGGGGAGCTGTTTTTT
>.|TRBV5-4|.|TRBJ2-2
CASSSEVANTGELFF
TGTGCCAGCAGCTCAGAGGTAGCGAACACCGGGGAGCTGTTTTTT
>.|TRBV7-9|.|TRBJ2-7
CASSLLGVLGEQYF
TGTGCCAGCAGCTTATTAGGTGTCCTGGGCGAGCAGTACTTC
>few|TRBV6-1|TRBD1|TRBJ1-5
CASSGRGQGYQPQHF
TGTGCCAGCAGTGGAAGGGGGCAGGGGTATCAGCCCCAGCATTTT
>.|TRBV27|.|TRBJ2-2
CASSLFERTGELFF
TGTGCCAGCAGTTTGTTTGAGAGAACCGGGGAGCTGTTTTTT
>.|TRBV5-1|.|TRBJ2-7
CASSGDTRSYSYEQYF
TGCGCCAGCAGCGGCGACACTCGTTCTTACTCCTACGAGCAGTACTTC
>.|TRBV7-2|TRBD2|TRBJ2-1
CASSLEWLAGNNEQFF
TGTGCCAGCAGCTTAGAGTGGCTAGCGGGGAACAATGAGCAGTTCTTC
>.|TRBV2|TRBD2|TRBJ2-1
CASSGVAGGGNEQFF
TGTGCCAGCAGTGGCGTAGCGGGAGGAGGCAATGAGCAGTTCTTC
>.|TRBV6-5|TRBD1|TRBJ1-5
CASSYSGTGHQPQHF
TGTGCCAGCAGTTACTCGGGGACAGGGCATCAGCCCCAGCATTTT